A selection of T cell receptor beta chains follows, all from one sample in a study of cytomegalovirus exposure and HLA in healthy donors. Profiling relied on immunoSEQ multiplex PCR, and the TCRdb table lists in-frame clones only, not all of them. The data show fewer than 85,000 clones, around three quarters seen once. Material: PBMCs. The receptors stem from a male donor in good health and CMV-seropositive. CDR3s include the opening cysteine and the closing phenylalanine or tryptophan. D genes are given only for firm matches. The size entry is marked missing in some rows and otherwise reads once, few, many or a size class.

clone_size: NA
d_call: TRBD1
v_call: TRBV23-1
j_call: TRBJ1-6
cdr3_nt: TGCGCCAGCAGTCAATCCATGGGATCCCCGGGACAGGGGGAAATTACGAATAATTCACCCCTCCACTTT
cdr3_aa: CASSQSMGSPGQGEITNNSPLHF

clone_size: NA
d_call: NA
v_call: TRBV7-8
j_call: TRBJ2-7
cdr3_nt: TGTGCCAGCAGCTTAGCCCCAGGGTCCTACGAGCAGTACTTC
cdr3_aa: CASSLAPGSYEQYF

clone_size: NA
d_call: TRBD1
v_call: TRBV19
j_call: TRBJ2-1
cdr3_nt: TGTGCCAGTAGTATAGGTGGACAGGGCTCCTACAATGAGCAGTTCTTC
cdr3_aa: CASSIGGQGSYNEQFF

clone_size: NA
d_call: TRBD2
v_call: TRBV10-3
j_call: TRBJ2-5
cdr3_nt: TGTGCCATCAAGCGGGGGGCGGGGGGAGAGACCCAGTACTTC
cdr3_aa: CAIKRGAGGETQYF

clone_size: NA
d_call: NA
v_call: TRBV7-9
j_call: TRBJ1-5
cdr3_nt: TGTGCCAGCAGCTTAGTTTCGGTGTTGGACAGCGGACAGCCCCAGCATTTT
cdr3_aa: CASSLVSVLDSGQPQHF

clone_size: NA
d_call: NA
v_call: TRBV5-1
j_call: TRBJ2-7
cdr3_nt: TGCGCCAGCAGCAAGGGACAATCGGCCTACGAGCAGTACTTC
cdr3_aa: CASSKGQSAYEQYF

clone_size: NA
d_call: NA
v_call: TRBV28
j_call: TRBJ2-2
cdr3_nt: TGTGCCAGCAGTTCCAAGCCCGGGGAGCTGTTTTTT
cdr3_aa: CASSSKPGELFF

clone_size: NA
d_call: NA
v_call: TRBV5-6
j_call: TRBJ2-1
cdr3_nt: TGTGCCAGCAGTTTGGAGTCAGGGGAAATCTACAATGAGCAGTTCTTC
cdr3_aa: CASSLESGEIYNEQFF

clone_size: few
d_call: TRBD1
v_call: TRBV5-1
j_call: TRBJ2-3
cdr3_nt: TGCGCCAGCAGCTTGGAGCAGGGGGCTAGCACAGATACGCAGTATTTT
cdr3_aa: CASSLEQGASTDTQYF

clone_size: NA
d_call: NA
v_call: TRBV6-5
j_call: TRBJ1-1
cdr3_nt: TGTGCCAGCAGTTCGAATAGGGGGGGGAACACTGAAGCTTTCTTT
cdr3_aa: CASSSNRGGNTEAFF